Given below is one TCR beta chain in context. Its antigen target is currently unknown. It may be a read error: a sequence one base away is much more abundant. V was cut back by 1 base and J by 6 bases, leaving a gap of 12 bases between them. According to the germline V gene, CDR1 reads SGHTA and CDR2 reads FQGTGA. Taken from cysteine to phenylalanine, the CDR3 has 15 residues. The DNA shown is the 45-base CDR3, in frame from base 1. This record belongs to a study of neurological immune-mediated disorders (dated by TCRdb to about 2019). Some background on the complete study: Among the approximately 35 multiple sclerosis patients, relapsing-remitting MS accounted for around 30 and secondary progressive MS accounted for 3. Peripheral blood TCR-beta repertoires from patients with HTLV-I-associated myelopathy (HAM/TSP), patients with multiple sclerosis, and healthy controls were compared in the study using UMI-based sequencing. Longitudinal samples, technical triplicates and paired sorted CD4+ and CD8+ T-cell subsets, alongside PBMC samples, were included among the roughly 96 TCR-beta libraries. The cohort was made up of 68 subjects, consisting of around 14 HAM/TSP patients, roughly 35 multiple sclerosis patients and some 20 healthy controls.

cDNA was synthesized by template-switch 5'RACE using a primer carrying a 10-nucleotide random unique molecular identifier by which each TCR transcript was tagged. Every sequencing run covered 15-18 subjects and yielded more than 170 million TCR-beta sequences. The RNeasy kit was used to extract total RNA. The KAPA Real-time Library Amplification kit was used to amplify TCR-beta VDJ regions with primers for the TCR constant region and the 5'RACE anchor. Sample indexes and Illumina adaptors were added in a first PCR, after which library yield was increased in a second PCR. After Ampure bead purification, the roughly 650 bp TCR product was size-selected on a 2% E-gel SizeSelection system. Library quality was checked on a Bioanalyzer, concentration was measured with Qubit, and libraries were quantified with the Kapa Library Quantification kit before pooling. Paired-end 2 x 150 bp sequencing of the libraries was performed on an Illumina HiSeq 2500. To increase sequence diversity, roughly 24-31% phiX was spiked into each library pool. The original pipeline was this. The UMI-based MiGEC pipeline processed quality-filtered reads and removed over 80% of raw TCR sequences during error correction. IMGT germline references were used for aligning VDJ genes, and each clonotype was defined as a unique CDR3 amino acid sequence together with its V-J genes. Clonal expansion, Shannon diversity and CDR3 relatedness were evaluated with VDJtools (CalcPairwiseDistances, ClusterSamples), while phylogenetic trees were built in CLCbio workbench. A clone was classed as expanded if it had 8 or more unique UMIs, a cutoff based on coefficient-of-variation modelling across technical triplicates. TCRdb took the public reads, trimmed them with fastp at Q25, ran MiXCR for clone calling and kept in-frame beta chains. Each entry merges the rows of one CDR3 protein and shows their most common DNA and genes. The authors' filters were not applied to this entry. The sample table holds 50,000 to 70,000 distinct CDR3 sequences, of which nearly 3.5% were seen once. Together, the top ten hold roughly 3.7% of the sample.

Results and caveats for the whole study, not just this receptor: The MS cluster was not associated with any clinical or MRI features, and the authors stated that larger cohorts are needed. No identical CDR3 amino acid sequences were found to be shared among expanded clones across subjects, suggesting that TCR-beta repertoires were private in all groups. TCR clonal expansion was greatest in HAM/TSP patients and smallest in MS patients, who ranked below even healthy controls. Repertoires from 18 of 34 MS patients were grouped by phylogenetic analysis into a cluster of related CDR3 sequences, suggesting a possible repertoire-level signature.

For unsorted PBMC libraries, 2 million PBMCs were used after storage in RNAlater at -80 degrees C until RNA extraction. The multiple sclerosis patients were enrolled in a US clinical protocol that used magnetic resonance imaging to evaluate disease progression. Peripheral blood was subjected to Ficoll-Hypaque density gradient centrifugation to isolate PBMCs, which were then cryopreserved in liquid nitrogen. Sequenced sample: PBMCs. The rearranged chain carries TRBV7-3 and TRBJ2-2, with the D gene not clear enough to name. The clonotype comes from a man in his forties with multiple sclerosis. The CDR3 protein: CASSLNHPRAGELFF. In nucleotide form, the sequence is TGTGCCAGCAGCTTAAATCACCCACGGGCCGGGGAGCTGTTTTTT.